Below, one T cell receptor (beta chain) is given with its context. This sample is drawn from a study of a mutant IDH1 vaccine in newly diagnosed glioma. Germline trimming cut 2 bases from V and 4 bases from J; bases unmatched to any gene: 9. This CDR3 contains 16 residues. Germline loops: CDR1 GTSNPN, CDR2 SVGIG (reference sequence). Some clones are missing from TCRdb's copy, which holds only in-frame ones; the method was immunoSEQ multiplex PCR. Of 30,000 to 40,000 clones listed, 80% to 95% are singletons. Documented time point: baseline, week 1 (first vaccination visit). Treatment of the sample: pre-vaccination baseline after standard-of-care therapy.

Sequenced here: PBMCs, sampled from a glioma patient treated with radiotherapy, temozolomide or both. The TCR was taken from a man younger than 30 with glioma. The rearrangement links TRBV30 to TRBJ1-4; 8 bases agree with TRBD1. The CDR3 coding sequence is TGTGCCTGGAGTCTACCCACAGGGGGGGGTAATGAAAAACTGTTTTTT. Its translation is CAWSLPTGGGNEKLFF. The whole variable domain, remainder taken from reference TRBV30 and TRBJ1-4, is SQTIHQWPATLVQPVGSPLSLECTVEGTSNPNLYWYRQAAGRGLQLLFYSVGIGQISSEVPQNLSASRPQDRQFILSSKKLLLSDSGFYLCAWSLPTGGGNEKLFFGSGTQLSVL.